This T cell receptor beta chain derives from a study of cytomegalovirus exposure and HLA in healthy donors (dated by TCRdb to about 2017). Concerning the study at large: According to an earlier analysis of several hundred of the donors, some 170 million T cells yielded 90 million to 140 million unique TCR beta sequences and around 300 Gb of sequence data. An early release that covered some 630 HLA-typed donors contained 250 to 350 gigabases of sequencing data and roughly 84 million unique TCR sequences. Of the approximately 370 genotyped donors, 65% to 90% were placed in the genetic ancestry cluster associated with self-reported Caucasian donors. The study was designed to test whether signatures of past pathogen exposure could be identified by cataloging public T cell receptors. Using immunosequencing, the study profiled T cell repertoires from 640 or so subjects and related those repertoires to cytomegalovirus serostatus. A separate validation cohort of more than 100 different subjects was used in addition to the approximately 700-subject first cohort. High-throughput TCR immunosequencing, statistical association of individual TCRs with disease status, and machine learning were combined to predict cytomegalovirus infection status. A later analysis re-analyzed previously published TCR beta repertoires from approximately 670 donors and added high-resolution HLA genotyping to study TCR occurrence patterns. In the later analysis, no new phenotypic data were used to find candidate immune exposures; instead, reliance was placed on TCR beta sequences and their occurrence across donors. An earlier analysis of more than 450 of the donors used high-throughput TCR beta sequencing to judge whether each TCR beta V gene segment behaved as functional or pseudogenic. Donor age, sex, ethnicity and CMV serostatus were compiled together with the repertoire data. A later genetic analysis took genome-wide SNP genotypes for about 55% of the roughly 700 donors and used that subset as a discovery cohort. Every discovery cohort repertoire had been produced on one sequencing platform. HLA typing included class I and class II loci at four-digit resolution. The number of typed donors differed by locus: about 629-630 for A, B, C, DRB1 and DQB1; some 540 for DQA1; 606 for DPA1; and 400 to 480 for DPB1. Roughly five DR-DQ haplotypes were handled as single units for association and clustering, since linkage in the cohort was strong. Across 300 to 400 genotyped donors of the cohort, an average of about 240,000 unique TCR beta nucleotide sequences per donor were sequenced, and 15% to 20% of those sequences were non-productive.

The library was produced with the immunoSEQ multiplex PCR assay. For the multiplex PCR, a mixture combining 60 forward primers for TCR Vbeta segments and 13 reverse primers for TCR Jbeta segments was used. A multiplex PCR assay on genomic DNA amplified the CDR3 region of rearranged TCR beta genes. The Illumina HiSeq System was used to sequence the amplified TCR beta libraries as 87-base-pair reads. Per the original workflow: A later analysis tallied 70 million to 100 million unique TCR beta chains across the 666 repertoires, and approximately 12 million of those chains were shared by two or more donors. A nearest-neighbor algorithm error-corrected the raw reads and collapsed the reads into unique sequences, merging closely related sequences to remove PCR and sequencing errors. Alignment of CDR3 sequences to IMGT reference sequences was used to assign V, D and J gene segments. For a sequence to be retained, a match of at least six nucleotides was required to both a V gene segment and a J gene segment. A rearrangement was called productive if the CDR3 had no stop codons and remained in frame with V and J, and every other rearrangement was called non-productive. Following IMGT convention, CDR3 was defined as the stretch from the second conserved V-encoded cysteine to the conserved J-encoded phenylalanine. The earlier analysis of about 640 of the donors excluded any sequence lacking an unambiguous match to a single V gene segment. An earlier analysis of roughly 590 of the donors called V segments functional above 56.7% productive rearrangements and segregating when the between-donor standard deviation exceeded 5%. A statistical classification framework was built for diagnosing cytomegalovirus status from the catalog of TCR beta chain sequences. V and J gene assignment, in a later analysis, came from comparing TCR nucleotide sequences with IMGT/GENE-DB human TR gene sequences. The TCRdist pipeline was used in a later analysis to assign CDR3 sequences and most-parsimonious VDJ recombination scenarios. In a later analysis, each TCR beta chain was defined by its CDR3 amino acid sequence together with its V-gene family, and reads lacking a unique V-gene family were excluded. To address suspected cross-contamination and a sequencing artifact, a later analysis removed 550 to 750 highly shared, low-generation-probability nucleotide sequences. In a later analysis, a clonal expansion index for each public chain was calculated from normalized within-repertoire ranks of inferred template counts. Generation probabilities in a later analysis came from a VDJ recombination model fitted to out-of-frame rearrangements, and those results were checked against IGoR. Hypergeometric tests were used in a later analysis to score TCR-TCR, TCR-HLA and TCR-CMV co-occurrence, with a repertoire-size bias correction applied to the TCR pairs. A later analysis estimated false discovery rates by permuting HLA or CMV assignments 20 times. A later analysis grouped co-occurring TCRs with DBSCAN, adding TCRdist sequence similarity when clustering within HLA-allele-positive subsets. Repertoires with fewer than 30,000 or more than 120,000 public chains were left out of co-occurrence clustering, as were five repertoires with anomalous nucleotide sharing. As stored in TCRdb, this immuneACCESS dataset retains in-frame rearrangements with V and J assigned. A fraction of the clones does not appear; measured against another copy, unresolved V genes explain less than half of the discrepancy, and the remainder lacks a known reason. V and J calls and clone size are those listed in that table; D and trimming were worked out from the DNA. The sample table contains 90,000 or so clones; only one count was recorded for 78% of them. The top ten clones comprise around 4.4% of the sample.

Trimming leaves V shorter by 7 bases and J shorter by 1 base, with the junction holding 5 bases beyond the gene matches. From the germline V gene, CDR1 is SQVTM and CDR2 is ANQGSEA. The CDR3, from cysteine to phenylalanine, totals 13 residues. Of the read, only the CDR3 DNA is kept; its 39 bases are in frame from base 1. The cohort consisted of some 670 healthy bone marrow donors. All cohort members were sampled while nominally healthy, although unrecorded immune exposures were likely present. The donor was CMV seropositive and was included in the group of some 290 seropositive cohort members. Each donor provided a peripheral blood sample, and peripheral blood mononuclear cells were used for TCR beta sequencing. The Qiagen DNeasy Blood Extraction Kit was used to extract genomic DNA from the blood cell samples. A word on this clone: What antigen it recognizes has not been identified. Base qualities are not at hand, and no much larger clone is one base apart.

Overall study outcomes, separate from this receptor: Most TCR sequences were observed very rarely across donors, whereas some public TCRs were present in many individuals. Several of the top co-occurrence clusters appeared to be linked to parvovirus B19, influenza, CMV and Epstein-Barr virus, according to a later analysis. An association between a missense DCLRE1C variant and V-gene and J-gene trimming of TCR beta chains was found in a later genetic analysis and replicated in an independent cohort. In an earlier analysis of approximately 590 of the donors, most TCR beta V segments appeared in productive rearrangements about 90% or about 30% of the time, broadly matching IMGT annotations. In both the original and validation cohorts, the classifier was reported to diagnose cytomegalovirus status with high specificity and sensitivity. Because the 87-base-pair reads could not distinguish some IMGT-functional V segments, including TRBV6-2 and TRBV6-3, those segments were excluded. Assigning TCR associations to individual alleles was difficult when HLA alleles, especially DR and DQ, strongly co-occurred. Linkage disequilibrium might explain the correlated functional status among segregating V segments, but an unknown experimental factor could not be excluded. Some 16 rarely observed V segments, including chromosome 9 orphons, were excluded from the earlier analysis of a few hundred of the donors because counts were too low. Three of the identified cytomegalovirus-associated TCR beta chains were confirmed in vitro to be specific for cytomegalovirus antigens. Because HLA typing was missing for some donors at each locus, association tests included only the typed subset. A later analysis found that TCR association rates varied across HLA loci, with DRB1 alleles showing the most associated TCRs and HLA-C alleles the fewest. Compared with the roughly 720-donor mean, donors in an Asian-associated ancestry cluster had fewer N-insertions in productive TCRs, according to a later genetic analysis. A further reported finding was that TCR beta sequences accurately predicted the HLA-A and HLA-B alleles for most subjects in the first cohort. The cohort was sequenced for TCR beta chains only, and without alpha or paired-chain data the features that could be detected were limited. In a later analysis, HLA-associated TCR beta chains were found to be more clonally expanded and to have lower generation probabilities than equally common non-associated chains. Sequencing depth was assumed to be roughly uniform across donors in the presence/absence analyses, though that assumption may not hold. The sequencing pipeline was judged likely to have produced a cluster of highly shared sequence variants as a technical artifact. The only immune exposure information available for the cohort was CMV serostatus. In a later analysis, more than 15,000 TCR beta sequences were associated with specific HLA alleles at a false discovery rate of 0.05. A later analysis found that most CMV-associated TCR beta chains appeared HLA-restricted, with HLA associations seemingly driven largely by CMV exposure. The study gave a list of over 150 TCR beta chains associated with cytomegalovirus. The authors suggested that the approach could potentially be extended to other disease states and immunological phenotypes.

Sample: PBMCs. In this chain, TRBV29-1 is recombined with TRBJ1-1; 8 of the junction bases match TRBD1. The TCR originated in a male donor in good health and CMV-seropositive. The base sequence is TGCAGCGACGGGGGGACAGGGAACACTGAAGCTTTCTTT. The encoded protein is CSDGGTGNTEAFF.